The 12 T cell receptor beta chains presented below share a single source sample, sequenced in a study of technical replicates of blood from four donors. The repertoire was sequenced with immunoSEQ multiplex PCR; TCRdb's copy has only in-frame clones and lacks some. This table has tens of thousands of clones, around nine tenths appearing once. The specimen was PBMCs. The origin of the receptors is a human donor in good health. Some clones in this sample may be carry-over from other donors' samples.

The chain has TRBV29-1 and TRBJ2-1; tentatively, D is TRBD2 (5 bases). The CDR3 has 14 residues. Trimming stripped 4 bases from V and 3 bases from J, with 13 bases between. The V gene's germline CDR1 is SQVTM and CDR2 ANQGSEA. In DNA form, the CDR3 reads TGCAGCGTTGTGCTAGCACATCACTACAATGAGCAGTTCTTC. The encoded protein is CSVVLAHHYNEQFF.

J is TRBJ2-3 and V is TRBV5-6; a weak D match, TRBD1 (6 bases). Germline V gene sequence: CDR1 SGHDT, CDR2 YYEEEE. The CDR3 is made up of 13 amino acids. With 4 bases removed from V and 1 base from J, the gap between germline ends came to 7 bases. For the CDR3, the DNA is TGTGCCAGCAGCCCAGGGGGCACAGATACGCAGTATTTT. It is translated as CASSPGGTDTQYF.

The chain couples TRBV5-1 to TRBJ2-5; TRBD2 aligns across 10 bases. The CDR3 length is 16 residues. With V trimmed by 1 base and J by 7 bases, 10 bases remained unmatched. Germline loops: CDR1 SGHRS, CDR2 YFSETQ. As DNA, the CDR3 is TGCGCCAGCAGCTTGAGTAGCGGGGGGTCTTTAGGGACCCAGTACTTC. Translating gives CASSLSSGGSLGTQYF.

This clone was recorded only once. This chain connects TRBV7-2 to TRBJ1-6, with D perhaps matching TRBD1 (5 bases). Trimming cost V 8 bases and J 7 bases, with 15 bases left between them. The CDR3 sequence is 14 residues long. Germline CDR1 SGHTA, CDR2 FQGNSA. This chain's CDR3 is CASGGGPKNSPLHF. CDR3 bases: TGTGCCAGCGGGGGGGGACCAAAGAATTCACCCCTCCACTTT.

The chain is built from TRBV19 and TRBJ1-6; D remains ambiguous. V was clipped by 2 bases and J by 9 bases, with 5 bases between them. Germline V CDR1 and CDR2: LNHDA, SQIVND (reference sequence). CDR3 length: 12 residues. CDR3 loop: CASSIWASPLHF. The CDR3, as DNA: TGTGCCAGTAGTATATGGGCTTCACCCCTCCACTTT.

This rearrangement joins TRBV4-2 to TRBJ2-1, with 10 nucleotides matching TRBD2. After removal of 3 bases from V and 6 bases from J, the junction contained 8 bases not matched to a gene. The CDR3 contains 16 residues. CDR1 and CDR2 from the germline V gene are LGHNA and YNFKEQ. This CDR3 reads CASSHPLAGEGNEQFF. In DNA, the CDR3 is TGTGCCAGCAGCCATCCCCTAGCGGGAGAAGGCAATGAGCAGTTCTTC.

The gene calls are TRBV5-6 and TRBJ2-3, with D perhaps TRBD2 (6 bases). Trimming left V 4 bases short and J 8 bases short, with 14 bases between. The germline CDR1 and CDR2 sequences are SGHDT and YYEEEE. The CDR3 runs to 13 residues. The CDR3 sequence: CASSGGTWGTQYF. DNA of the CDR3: TGTGCCAGCAGCGGGGGGACCTGGGGTACGCAGTATTTT.

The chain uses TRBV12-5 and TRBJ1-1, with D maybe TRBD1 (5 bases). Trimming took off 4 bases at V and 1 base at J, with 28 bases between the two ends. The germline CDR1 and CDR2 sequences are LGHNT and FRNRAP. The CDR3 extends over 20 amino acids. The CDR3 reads CASGSLISGLGGERNTEAFF. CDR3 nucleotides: TGTGCTAGTGGTTCCCTGATATCCGGTTTGGGGGGTGAGAGGAACACTGAAGCTTTCTTT. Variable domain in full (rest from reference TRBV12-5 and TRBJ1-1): DARVTQTPRHKVTEMGQEVTMRCQPILGHNTVFWYRQTMMQGLELLAYFRNRAPLDDSGMPKDRFSAEMPDATLATLKIQPSEPRDSAVYFCASGSLISGLGGERNTEAFFGQGTRLTVV.

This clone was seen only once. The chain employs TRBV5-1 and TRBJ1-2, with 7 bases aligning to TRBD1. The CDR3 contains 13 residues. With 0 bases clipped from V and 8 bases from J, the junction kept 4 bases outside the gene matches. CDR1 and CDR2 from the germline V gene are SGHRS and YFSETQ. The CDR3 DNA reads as TGCGCCAGCAGCTTGGAACAGGGGATAGGCTACACCTTC. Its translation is CASSLEQGIGYTF.

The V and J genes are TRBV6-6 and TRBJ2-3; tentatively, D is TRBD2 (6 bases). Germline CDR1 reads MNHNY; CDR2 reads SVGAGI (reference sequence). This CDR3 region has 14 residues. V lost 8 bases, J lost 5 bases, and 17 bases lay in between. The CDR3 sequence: CASAGTPLQDTQYF. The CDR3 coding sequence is TGTGCCAGCGCCGGGACTCCCCTGCAAGATACGCAGTATTTT.

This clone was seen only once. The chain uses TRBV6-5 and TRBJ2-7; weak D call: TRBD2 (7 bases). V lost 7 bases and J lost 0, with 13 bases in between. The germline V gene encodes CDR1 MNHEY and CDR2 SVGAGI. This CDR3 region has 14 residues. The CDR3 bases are TGTGCCAGCACGAGGGGGGGGACCTCCTACGAGCAGTACTTC. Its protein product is CASTRGGTSYEQYF.

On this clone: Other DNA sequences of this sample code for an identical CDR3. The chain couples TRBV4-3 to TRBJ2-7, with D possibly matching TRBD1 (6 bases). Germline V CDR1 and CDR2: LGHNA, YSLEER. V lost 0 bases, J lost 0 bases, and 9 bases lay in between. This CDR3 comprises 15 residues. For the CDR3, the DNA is TGCGCCAGCAGCCAAGATCGCAGGGGCTCCTACGAGCAGTACTTC. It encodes CASSQDRRGSYEQYF.